One and the same sample provided the 4 T cell receptor beta chains below, sequenced in a study of blood T cell repertoires in COVID-19. TCRdb keeps only in-frame clones here, not all; method: immunoSEQ multiplex PCR. The table records about 210,000 clones, over 75% of them present only once. Sequenced input: peripheral blood. The source of these receptors is a woman aged 70-85 years with COVID-19, enrolled during active disease.

The genes are TRBV5-4 and TRBJ1-2, with 7 bases fitting TRBD1. CDR3 length equals 11 residues. The junction had 5 bases not matched to a gene; V was cut back by 8 bases and J by 7 bases. Germline CDR1 is SGHNT and CDR2 is YYREEE (reference sequence). DNA of the CDR3: TGTGCCAGAGACAGGGCGGGTGGCTACACCTTC. This sequence encodes CARDRAGGYTF.

J is TRBJ2-2 and V is TRBV25-1; weak D call: TRBD1 (6 bases). Trimming took off 4 bases at V and 1 base at J, with 16 bases between the two ends. CDR1 is MGHDK and CDR2 is SYGVNS in the germline V gene. The CDR3 consists of 17 residues. This CDR3 reads CASSAPQGQLNTGELFF. CDR3 coding DNA: TGTGCCAGCAGTGCCCCGCAGGGGCAATTGAACACCGGGGAGCTGTTTTTT.

The chain joins TRBV19 to TRBJ1-4; a weak D match, TRBD1 (6 bases). From germline, CDR1 is LNHDA and CDR2 SQIVND (reference sequence). The length of the CDR3 is 15 residues. The V end lost 4 bases, the J end lost 4 bases, and 13 bases lay between the germline ends. The CDR3 reads CASSRSTGGNEKLFF. In nucleotides, the CDR3 is TGTGCCAGTAGTAGATCGACAGGAGGTAATGAAAAACTGTTTTTT. The full variable domain, with the rest looked up from reference TRBV19 and TRBJ1-4, is DGGITQSPKYLFRKEGQNVTLSCEQNLNHDAMYWYRQDPGQGLRLIYYSQIVNDFQKGDIAEGYSVSREKKESFPLTVTSAQKNPTAFYLCASSRSTGGNEKLFFGSGTQLSVL.

The chain combines TRBV11-3 with TRBJ1-3; D gene ambiguous. Trimming took 3 bases from V and 1 from J, leaving 7 bases between them. The CDR3 has 14 amino acids. Germline V gene lookup returns CDR1 SGHNT and CDR2 YENEEA. CDR3 DNA: TGTGCCAGCAGCTTGGGCTGGTCTGGAAACACCATATATTTT. It translates to CASSLGWSGNTIYF.